Listed below are T cell receptor beta chains from one sample, sequenced in a study of CD8 T cells in Susac syndrome. TCRdb passed the immunoSEQ multiplex PCR reads through MiXCR, listing each CDR3 protein once. This sample has fewer than 200,000 distinct CDR3 sequences, with about 95% found just once. The sequenced sample was CD8+ T cells from PBMCs. These receptors were taken from a human donor with multiple sclerosis. CDR3s include the opening cysteine and the closing phenylalanine or tryptophan. A D gene is named only where the DNA matches it firmly. A row's size may be missing; if present it is once, few, many or a size class.

>NA|TRBJ1-1|NA|15|TRBV20-1
CSAPHFGRENTEAFF
TGCAGTGCTCCTCATTTCGGACGGGAAAACACTGAAGCTTTCTTT
>NA|TRBJ1-5|NA|12|TRBV27
CASGGVQQPQHF
TGTGCCAGCGGGGGGGTGCAGCAGCCCCAGCATTTT
>TRBD2|TRBJ2-1|NA|15|TRBV20-1
CSGAEGLAGYNEQFF
TGCAGTGGGGCCGAGGGACTAGCGGGCTACAATGAGCAGTTCTTC
>NA|TRBJ2-1|NA|15|TRBV5-1
CASSLDYPTTNEQFF
TGCGCCAGCAGTTTAGACTACCCGACGACCAATGAGCAGTTCTTC
>NA|TRBJ2-3|once|12|TRBV20-1
CSAPHPADTQYF
TGCAGTGCTCCTCACCCCGCAGATACGCAGTATTTT
>NA|TRBJ2-7|NA|12|TRBV23-1
CASSRAPCEQYF
TGCGCCAGCAGCCGGGCCCCCTGCGAGCAGTACTTC
>NA|TRBJ2-3|once|16|TRBV9
CASSVFSQSFTDTQYF
TGTGCCAGCAGCGTTTTCTCCCAAAGCTTCACAGATACGCAGTATTTT
>TRBD1|TRBJ2-1|NA|16|TRBV29-1
CSGTGAASRLYNEQFF
TGCAGCGGCACAGGGGCGGCCAGCCGCTTGTACAATGAGCAGTTCTTC
>NA|TRBJ2-1|NA|14|TRBV27
CASTSQSSYNEQFF
TGTGCCAGCACTTCCCAGAGCTCCTACAATGAGCAGTTCTTC
>NA|TRBJ2-7|NA|12|TRBV24-1
CATQGAAHEQYF
TGTGCCACCCAGGGAGCGGCCCACGAGCAGTACTTC
>NA|TRBJ2-2|NA|14|TRBV2
CATLLDFNTGELFF
TGTGCCACTTTGCTTGACTTTAACACCGGGGAGCTGTTTTTT
>TRBD1|TRBJ2-7|NA|13|TRBV7-9
CASSFIGQGEQYF
TGTGCCAGCAGCTTCATTGGACAGGGCGAGCAGTACTTC
>TRBD1|TRBJ2-1|NA|17|TRBV7-2
CASSLASGQGARNEQFF
TGTGCCAGCAGCTTAGCGTCCGGGCAGGGGGCGCGAAATGAGCAGTTCTTC
>NA|TRBJ1-2|NA|19|TRBV5-6
CASSPSSIGGRQSNYGYTF
TGTGCCAGCAGCCCTTCATCCATCGGAGGAAGGCAATCTAACTATGGCTACACCTTC
>TRBD2|TRBJ2-1|once|16|TRBV28
CASRSSGTMKFYEQFF
TGTGCCAGCAGGAGTTCCGGGACTATGAAGTTCTATGAGCAGTTCTTC
>TRBD1|TRBJ1-5|NA|13|TRBV24-1
CATSTGGWQPQHF
TGTGCCACCAGCACAGGGGGCTGGCAGCCCCAGCATTTT
>NA|TRBJ2-7|NA|14|TRBV15
CATSSPGQDLEQYF
TGTGCCACCAGCAGTCCGGGACAAGACCTCGAGCAGTACTTC
>NA|TRBJ1-1|NA|15|TRBV5-1
CASSLSLGQNTEAFF
TGCGCCAGCAGCCTCTCCCTGGGGCAGAACACTGAAGCTTTCTTT
>NA|TRBJ2-2|NA|14|TRBV7-9
CASSFRPNTGELFF
TGTGCCAGCAGCTTTCGACCCAACACCGGGGAGCTGTTTTTT
>TRBD1|TRBJ2-3|NA|15|TRBV7-8
CASSPDRGLSDTQYF
TGTGCCAGCAGCCCGGACAGGGGGTTATCAGATACGCAGTATTTT
>NA|TRBJ2-7|NA|16|TRBV28
CASSSLGSRGAYEQYF
TGTGCCAGCAGTTCCCTCGGGTCGCGGGGCGCCTACGAGCAGTACTTC
>NA|TRBJ2-1|NA|15|TRBV12-3/TRBV12-4
CASSGGGLPYNEQFF
TGTGCCAGCAGCGGAGGGGGCCTTCCCTACAATGAGCAGTTCTTC
>NA|TRBJ2-1|NA|15|TRBV12-3/TRBV12-4
CATSGVENSYNEQFF
TGTGCCACGTCAGGGGTGGAAAACTCCTACAATGAGCAGTTCTTC
>NA|TRBJ1-2|NA|14|TRBV14
CASSQGGNFYGYTF
TGTGCCAGCAGCCAGGGAGGCAACTTCTATGGCTACACCTTC
>TRBD1|TRBJ2-7|NA|15|TRBV5-1
CASSPRTGGKYEQYF
TGCGCCAGCAGCCCGAGGACAGGGGGCAAGTACGAGCAGTACTTC
>TRBD2|TRBJ2-7|NA|15|TRBV28
CASSSSGVTFHEQYF
TGTGCCAGCAGTTCCAGCGGGGTAACCTTCCACGAGCAGTACTTC
>NA|TRBJ2-5|NA|15|TRBV20-1
CSARTWWGLGETQYF
TGCAGTGCGAGGACTTGGTGGGGTTTGGGGGAGACCCAGTACTTC
>NA|TRBJ1-1|NA|16|TRBV28
CASSFPRDTLNTEAFF
TGTGCCAGCAGTTTTCCTCGGGACACTCTGAACACTGAAGCTTTCTTT
>NA|TRBJ2-1|NA|14|TRBV1
CTSRQGGLDNEQFF
TGCACCAGCAGACAAGGGGGACTTGACAATGAGCAGTTCTTC
>TRBD1|TRBJ2-4|NA|13|TRBV2
CAGATGTGGIQYF
TGTGCCGGAGCTACCGGGACAGGGGGGATTCAGTACTTC
>NA|TRBJ2-7|NA|13|TRBV5-6
CASSQGASYEQYF
TGTGCCAGCAGCCAGGGCGCCTCCTACGAGCAGTACTTC
>NA|TRBJ2-7|NA|13|TRBV6-5
CASSYSITGEQYF
TGTGCCAGCAGTTACTCCATAACAGGCGAGCAGTACTTC
>NA|TRBJ2-7|NA|14|TRBV9
CASSVSKGGYEQYF
TGTGCCAGCAGCGTAAGTAAAGGGGGCTACGAGCAGTACTTC
>TRBD2|TRBJ2-5|NA|13|TRBV15
CATNLGGSETQYF
TGTGCCACAAACCTGGGGGGGTCGGAGACCCAGTACTTC
>NA|TRBJ2-1|NA|15|TRBV3-1
CASSSQTSSYNEQFF
TGTGCCAGCAGCAGCCAGACAAGCTCCTACAATGAGCAGTTCTTC
>TRBD1|TRBJ2-5|NA|15|TRBV9
CASSFPDRPVGTQYF
TGTGCCAGCAGCTTCCCGGACAGGCCCGTAGGGACCCAGTACTTC
>NA|TRBJ2-3|NA|15|TRBV9
CASSLQGVFTDTQYF
TGTGCCAGCAGCTTACAGGGTGTTTTCACAGATACGCAGTATTTT
>NA|TRBJ1-5|NA|15|TRBV20-1
CSARDHRVVNQPQHF
TGCAGTGCTAGAGATCACAGGGTCGTCAATCAGCCCCAGCATTTT
>NA|TRBJ1-5|once|16|TRBV19
CASSILQIRINQPQHF
TGTGCCAGTAGTATCCTGCAGATCCGAATCAATCAGCCCCAGCATTTT
>NA|TRBJ1-5|NA|14|TRBV5-1
CASSSTSGSQPQHF
TGCGCCAGCAGCTCAACGTCGGGGAGTCAGCCCCAGCATTTT
>TRBD1|TRBJ2-6|NA|16|TRBV27
CASSLATGSGANVLTF
TGTGCCAGCAGTTTAGCGACAGGGTCTGGGGCCAACGTCCTGACTTTC
>TRBD2|TRBJ2-7|NA|12|TRBV29-1
CSVDAGGLEQYF
TGCAGCGTTGACGCGGGGGGGCTCGAGCAGTACTTC
>NA|TRBJ2-7|NA|13|TRBV7-2
CASSIGQGYEQYF
TGTGCCAGCAGCATAGGCCAGGGCTACGAGCAGTACTTC
>NA|TRBJ1-5|once|13|TRBV11-2
CASSLDRAQPQHF
TGTGCCAGCAGCTTAGATCGGGCCCAGCCCCAGCATTTT
>NA|TRBJ2-2|NA|16|TRBV6-5
CASSYTPTGAQGELFF
TGTGCCAGCAGTTACACGCCGACAGGCGCCCAAGGGGAGCTGTTTTTT
>NA|TRBJ1-1|NA|13|TRBV18
CASSPVSPNEAFF
TGTGCCAGCTCACCGGTCTCCCCGAATGAAGCTTTCTTT
>NA|TRBJ2-2|NA|16|TRBV9
CASSVGWTKNTGELFF
TGTGCCAGCAGCGTAGGATGGACAAAGAACACCGGGGAGCTGTTTTTT
>TRBD2|TRBJ2-1|NA|16|TRBV15
CATSGGLAGGDNEQFF
TGTGCCACCAGCGGGGGACTAGCGGGAGGAGACAATGAGCAGTTCTTC
>NA|TRBJ1-5|NA|15|TRBV20-1
CSARDPVILSGPQHF
NA